The entry below gives a single T cell receptor (beta chain) sequence along with its context. Its cognate antigen has yet to be identified. Nothing much larger sits one base from this clone, and base qualities are not available. Library method: 5' RACE. Sequencing relied on an Illumina HiSeq 2500. The second PCR ran for roughly 6 to 11 cycles and used a J-beta primer mix along with a sample-barcoded 5' primer. A template-switch 5' adaptor carrying 12 random nucleotides introduced a unique molecular identifier onto each TCR beta cDNA molecule. Each sample yielded at least 3 million CDR3-containing paired-end reads. First-strand cDNA was synthesized from all RNA with the Mint cDNA synthesis kit, primed by a TRBC-specific oligonucleotide. Following uracil-DNA glycosylase treatment, a first 18-cycle PCR with universal primers M1SS and BC2_uni_R was performed on all cDNA. As for the original processing: Normalization of each sample was performed by random selection of 1 million high-quality reads, each carrying a distinct molecular identifier. Reads with shared molecular identifiers were discarded instead of being binned into consensus sequences. MiTCR, set to a Q25 quality threshold and the strictest error-elimination algorithm, was used for CDR3 identification, clonotype clustering and error correction. A nonparametric unseen species model using Euler transformation provided a lower-bound estimate of total TCR beta diversity. TCRdb took the public reads, trimmed them with fastp at Q25, ran MiXCR for clone calling and kept in-frame beta chains. All rows with the same CDR3 protein become a single entry with the most common DNA and genes. These V and J calls are TCRdb output, not the study's own analysis. A total of 660,000 or so distinct CDR3 sequences appear in this sample, approximately 59% of them only once. 35% to 40% of the sample is held by the ten biggest clonotypes.

The germline V gene (reference sequence) gives CDR1 as MNHEY and CDR2 as SMNVEV. Taken from cysteine to phenylalanine, the CDR3 has 14 residues. The read is trimmed to its CDR3 DNA, 42 bases read in frame from base 1. V is cut back by 8 bases and J by 8 bases, with 11 bases in the junction unmatched. The data originate from a study of blood T cells in healthy people across ages (dated by TCRdb to the mid-2010s). Regarding the study in general: In model experiments, template switching captured about one uniquely barcoded TCR beta cDNA molecule for every two T cells. Donors were grouped into four age groups: young (average about 15 years), middle-aged (39), aged (around 60) and long-lived (roughly 80). The study measured age-related changes in TCR beta repertoire diversity using deep sequencing normalized with unique cDNA molecular identifiers. To avoid experimental bias, donors of different ages were randomly spread across the sequencing lanes. Using the same blood draw, the study looked at two additional independent replicas of 1 million unique cDNA reads for two donors, one aged 18 to 29 and the other aged 80 or older.

The donors were some 39 Caucasian individuals from Russia, aged roughly 6 to 100 years, who were systemically healthy. Each donor gave approximately 9.4 milliliters of peripheral blood, drawn into EDTA-treated Vacutainer tubes. Ficoll-Paque density-gradient centrifugation was used to isolate PBMCs, with at least 6 million per sample. Trizol reagent was used to extract total RNA from PBMCs, with at least 6 micrograms per sample. For every donor, an aliquot of PBMCs went through flow cytometry to measure the percentages of naive CD45RAhigh/CD27high T cells. What the study reported, not specific to this receptor: Observed TCR beta diversity per million T cells fell roughly linearly with age, and a significant reduction was already apparent by age roughly 40. There was a strong correlation between observed TCR beta diversity and the percentage of naive T cells measured by flow cytometry. Total diversity estimates from one million sequenced T cells were considered lower bounds and underestimates. Bulk unsorted PBMC profiling prevented conclusive comparison of naive and antigen-experienced compartments. The CMV infection status of donors was not known, potentially confounding age-related changes in expanded clonotypes. Compared with the aged group, more naive CD4+ T cells, fewer expanded clones and increased TCR diversity were shown by the long-lived group, suggesting age selection.

Material: blood. The sequence was obtained from a man aged 55-75 years in good health. In this chain, TRBV27 is recombined with TRBJ2-3, with 9 bases matching TRBD2. The CDR3 region has the sequence CASSRGGAVGTQYF. The DNA sequence reads TGTGCCAGCTCTCGCGGGGGGGCGGTGGGTACGCAGTATTTT.